This T cell receptor (beta chain) was documented in a study of blood T cell repertoires in COVID-19. Study-wide context: Sites in the United States, Italy and Spain provided acute and convalescent COVID-19 samples.

In the authors' workflow: Reference gene primer amplification in the assay estimated nucleated cell counts. Libraries were prepared by immunoSEQ multiplex PCR; TCRdb keeps only in-frame clonotypes and omits some of them. V and J calls and clone size are given by that table; D and trimming were obtained from the DNA. The profile shows under 100,000 clones, around 87% of them singletons. Germline loops: CDR1 PRHDT, CDR2 FYEKMQ (reference sequence). There are 15 residues in the CDR3. The V end was cut by 2 bases, the J end by 5 bases, with 15 bases between. This TCR came from a human donor in a cohort sampled during active COVID-19. The chain has TRBV13 and TRBJ2-5, with a tentative D call TRBD1 (5 bases). The source material was peripheral blood. The CDR3 here is CASSLLAGAGETQYF. The CDR3 DNA follows: TGTGCCAGCAGCTTACTGGCTGGGGCCGGGGAGACCCAGTACTTC. The complete variable domain, with remaining parts taken from reference TRBV13 and TRBJ2-5, reads AAGVIQSPRHLIKEKRETATLKCYPIPRHDTVYWYQQGPGQDPQFLISFYEKMQSDKGSIPDRFSAQQFSDYHSELNMSSLELGDSALYFCASSLLAGAGETQYFGPGTRLLVL.